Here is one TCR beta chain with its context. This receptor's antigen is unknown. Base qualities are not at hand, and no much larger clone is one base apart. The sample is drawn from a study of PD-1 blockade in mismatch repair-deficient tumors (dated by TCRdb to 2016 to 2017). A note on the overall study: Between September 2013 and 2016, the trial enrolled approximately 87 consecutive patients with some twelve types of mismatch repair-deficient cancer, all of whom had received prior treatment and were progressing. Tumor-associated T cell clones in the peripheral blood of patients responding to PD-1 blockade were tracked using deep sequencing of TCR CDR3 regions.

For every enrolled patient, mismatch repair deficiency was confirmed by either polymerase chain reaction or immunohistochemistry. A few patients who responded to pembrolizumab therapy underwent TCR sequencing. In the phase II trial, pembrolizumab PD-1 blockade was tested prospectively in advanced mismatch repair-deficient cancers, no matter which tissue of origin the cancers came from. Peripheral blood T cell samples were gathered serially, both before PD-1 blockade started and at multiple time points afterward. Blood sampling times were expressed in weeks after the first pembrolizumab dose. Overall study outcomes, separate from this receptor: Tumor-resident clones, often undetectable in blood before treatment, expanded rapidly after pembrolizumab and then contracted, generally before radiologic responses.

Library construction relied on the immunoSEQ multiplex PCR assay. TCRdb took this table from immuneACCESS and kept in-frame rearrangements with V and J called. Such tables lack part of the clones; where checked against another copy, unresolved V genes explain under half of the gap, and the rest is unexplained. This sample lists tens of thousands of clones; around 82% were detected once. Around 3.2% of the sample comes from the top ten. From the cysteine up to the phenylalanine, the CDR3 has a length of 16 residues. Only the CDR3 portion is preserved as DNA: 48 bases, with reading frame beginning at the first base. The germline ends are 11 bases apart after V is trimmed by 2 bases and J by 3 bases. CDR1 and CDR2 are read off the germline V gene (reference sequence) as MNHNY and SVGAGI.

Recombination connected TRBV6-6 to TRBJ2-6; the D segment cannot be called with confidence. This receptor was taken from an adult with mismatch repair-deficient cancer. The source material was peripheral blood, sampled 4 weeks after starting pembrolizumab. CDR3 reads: CASSYGPDFGANVLTF. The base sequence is TGTGCCAGCAGTTACGGTCCGGATTTTGGGGCCAACGTCCTGACTTTC.